The source of this TCR beta chain is a study of cytotoxic CD8 clonotypes in ibrutinib-treated CLL. The CDR3 has 15 amino acids. Germline V gene lookup returns CDR1 SQVTM and CDR2 ANQGSEA. V dropped 4 bases and J dropped 4; count of bases not matched to a gene: 8. Data came from immunoSEQ multiplex PCR; TCRdb stores just in-frame clones and leaves some out. Among approximately 300,000 clones listed, more than 65% were seen once. The gene calls are TRBV29-1 and TRBJ2-5, with 11 bases matching TRBD2. Sample: PBMCs, taken before ibrutinib treatment. This TCR derives from a human donor with chronic lymphocytic leukemia. CDR3 nucleotides: TGCAGCGTTGGGGGACTAGCGGATCACCTAGAGACCCAGTACTTC. Amino acids: CSVGGLADHLETQYF.